The 24 T cell receptor beta chains below come from one sample, sequenced in a study of T cells after posttransplantation cyclophosphamide. Produced via immunoSEQ multiplex PCR; TCRdb's table is partial and in-frame only. The table has approximately 52,000 clones, 85% to 90% seen once. The sample consisted of PBMCs. The receptor source for this set is a man aged 25 to 40 with a blood cancer, CMV-positive, and with a related stem cell donor.

The chain recombines TRBV5-8 with TRBJ2-5; TRBD1 agrees at 11 bases. V was pared by 4 bases and J by 2 bases, with 13 bases of the junction left unmatched. The CDR3 is made up of 18 amino acids. Per the germline V gene, CDR1 is SGHTS and CDR2 is YDEGEE. The CDR3 region has the DNA TGTGCCAGCAGCCCAGGCTACTCCGGGACAGGGGGACAAGAGACCCAGTACTTC. It codes for CASSPGYSGTGGQETQYF.

V usage is TRBV30 and J usage is TRBJ1-1, with D possibly matching TRBD1 (6 bases). The CDR3 is 13 residues long. Trimming cost V 5 bases and J 8 bases, with 18 bases left between them. Germline V CDR1 and CDR2: GTSNPN, SVGIG (reference sequence). CDR3 sequence (DNA): TGTGCCTGGCTAACAGGGAATACAATAGAAGCTTTCTTT. Translating it yields CAWLTGNTIEAFF.

V gene TRBV9 combines with J gene TRBJ1-2, with 8 nucleotides matching TRBD1. CDR3 length: 13 residues. The J segment lost 5 bases and the V segment lost 0 bases, leaving 0 bases of the junction unmatched. The germline V gene encodes CDR1 SGDLS and CDR2 YYNGEE. The CDR3: CASSVDRGYGYTF. CDR3 bases: TGTGCCAGCAGCGTAGACAGGGGGTATGGCTACACCTTC.

V is TRBV7-9 and J is TRBJ2-7, with D tentatively TRBD2 (5 bases). The CDR3 is 16 amino acids. The ends were cut back, 5 bases at V and 4 bases at J, with 21 bases in the middle. In germline, CDR1 is SEHNR, CDR2 FQNEAQ (reference sequence). CDR3 bases: TGTGCCAGCAGCCACCTCAGCGGCCCACTTAGGTACGAGCAGTACTTC. Its translation is CASSHLSGPLRYEQYF.

This chain joins TRBV7-9 and TRBJ2-5; a possible D gene is TRBD2 (5 bases). Germline CDR1 reads SEHNR; CDR2 reads FQNEAQ (reference sequence). This CDR3 comprises 13 residues. V lost 5 bases, J lost 5 bases, and 12 bases lay in between. CDR3 coding DNA: TGTGCCAGCAGCCTCGTGGACTGGGAGACCCAGTACTTC. It codes for CASSLVDWETQYF.

This chain uses TRBV7-7 with TRBJ2-2, with 7 bases matching TRBD1. The CDR3 consists of 15 residues. V shed 5 bases and J 4 bases; nucleotides not matched to a gene: 7. CDR1 and CDR2 (germline): SSHAT, FNYEAQ (reference sequence). The CDR3 DNA reads as TGTGCCAGCAGCGCAACAGGGGAAGGCACCGGGGAGCTGTTTTTT. Amino acid sequence: CASSATGEGTGELFF.

The chain joins TRBV2 to TRBJ2-5; TRBD1 matches at 7 bases. The V gene end was trimmed by 2 bases and the J gene end by 0 bases; junction bases not matched to a gene: 12. This CDR3 region has 18 residues. Germline CDR1 is SNHLY and CDR2 is FYNNEI. CDR3 sequence (DNA): TGTGCCAGCAGTGAAAGTATTGGGGCAGGGGGTTACCAAGAGACCCAGTACTTC. Amino acids: CASSESIGAGGYQETQYF.

V usage is TRBV5-1 and J usage is TRBJ2-1; TRBD2 is a possible D gene (7 bases). This CDR3 region has 14 residues. Germline CDR1 SGHRS, CDR2 YFSETQ. Deletions cut 6 bases from V and 8 bases from J, with 18 bases between. In nucleotides, the CDR3 is TGCGCCAGCATGGTGAACCCGGGGGGCGATGAGCAGTTCTTC. As protein: CASMVNPGGDEQFF.

The table lists this clone with a few counts. This rearrangement joins TRBV5-1 to TRBJ2-1; a weak D match, TRBD2 (5 bases). Deletions cut 4 bases from V and 8 bases from J, with 16 bases between. The CDR3 has 14 amino acids. The V gene's germline CDR1 is SGHRS and CDR2 YFSETQ. CDR3 DNA sequence: TGCGCCAGCAGCCTTGGAGGATATGAGGATGAGCAGTTCTTC. This encodes CASSLGGYEDEQFF.

CDR3 residues: CAWMKGATSGAQETQYF. The CDR3 DNA is TGTGCCTGGATGAAGGGGGCCACTAGCGGGGCCCAAGAGACCCAGTACTTC. The chain carries TRBV30 and TRBJ2-5; 10 positions match TRBD2. The germline CDR1 and CDR2 sequences are GTSNPN and SVGIG (reference sequence). This CDR3 comprises 17 residues. Trimming cost V 4 bases and J 1 base; bases outside gene matches: 12.

This chain uses TRBV5-6 with TRBJ1-3; D uncertain. Germline V lookup: CDR1 SGHDT, CDR2 YYEEEE. This CDR3 has 16 amino acids. V lost 6 bases to trimming and J lost 0 bases, with 16 bases between them. As DNA, the CDR3 is TGTGCCAGCACCACCTTGGGAGGGAGCTCTGGAAACACCATATATTTT. Translated, it gives CASTTLGGSSGNTIYF.

The V gene is TRBV19, the J gene TRBJ2-5; weak D call: TRBD1 (6 bases). The CDR3 is made up of 15 amino acids. Germline V gene data show CDR1 as LNHDA and CDR2 as SQIVND (reference sequence). The V end was cut by 4 bases, the J end by 4 bases, with 16 bases between. The DNA of the CDR3 is TGTGCCAGTAGTACCGGTACCCAAGGGGGAGAGACCCAGTACTTC. Residues: CASSTGTQGGETQYF.

The J gene is TRBJ2-1, the V gene TRBV5-1; TRBD2 aligns across 10 bases. The germline gives CDR1 SGHRS, CDR2 YFSETQ. CDR3 length: 16 residues. Germline trimming cut 6 bases from V and 5 bases from J; bases unmatched to any gene: 11. CDR3 sequence reads: CASTKQREGRNNEQFF. CDR3 coding DNA: TGCGCCAGCACGAAACAGCGGGAGGGCCGGAACAATGAGCAGTTCTTC.

J is TRBJ2-7 and V is TRBV28; 12 bases line up with TRBD2. The CDR3 extends over 17 amino acids. V trimming: 3 bases; J trimming: 2 bases; junction bases outside the gene matches: 8. Germline CDR1 reads MDHEN; CDR2 reads SYDVKM. CDR3 DNA: TGTGCCAGCAGTTTCCCACGGACTAGCGGGGCAACCTACGAGCAGTACTTC. This sequence encodes CASSFPRTSGATYEQYF.

J is TRBJ2-1 and V is TRBV14; 7 nucleotides line up with TRBD1. V shed 8 bases, J shed 2 bases, and the junction held 9 bases outside the gene matches. Germline CDR1 SGHDN, CDR2 FVKESK. The length of the CDR3 is 15 residues. CDR3 DNA: TGTGCCAGCTTCAAACTGACAGGGACCTACAATGAGCAGTTCTTC. It is translated as CASFKLTGTYNEQFF.

The chain links TRBV6-1 to TRBJ2-7; a weak D match, TRBD2 (6 bases). There are 11 residues in the CDR3. V gave up 11 bases and J gave up 7 bases, with 15 bases separating them. The V gene's germline CDR1 is MNHNS and CDR2 SASEGT. CDR3 residues: CAGTEGSEQYF. The DNA for the CDR3 is TGTGCCGGGACTGAGGGGTCGGAGCAGTACTTC.

A few counts support this clone. In DNA, the CDR3 is TGTGCCAGCAGTGATAGGGGAACCCCCTACGAGCAGTACTTC. This encodes CASSDRGTPYEQYF. The V gene is TRBV2, the J gene TRBJ2-7; possibly TRBD1 for D (5 bases). Germline CDR1 reads SNHLY; CDR2 reads FYNNEI. Trimming removed 3 bases from V and 2 bases from J, with 11 bases in between. CDR3 length: 14 residues.

The rearrangement joins TRBV5-8 to TRBJ2-5; D might be TRBD2 (6 bases). Trimming left V 4 bases short and J 2 bases short, with 12 bases between. CDR1 is SGHTS, CDR2 YDEGEE, per germline. CDR3 size: 14 residues. CDR3 sequence reads: CASSNRDLQETQYF. DNA for the CDR3: TGTGCCAGCAGCAACCGGGACTTGCAAGAGACCCAGTACTTC.

The chain has TRBV28 and TRBJ1-2; 7 positions match TRBD1. The length of the CDR3 is 11 residues. J gave up 8 bases and V 7 bases, and 4 bases lay outside the gene matches. In germline, CDR1 is MDHEN, CDR2 SYDVKM. In DNA, the CDR3 is TGTGCCAGCACAGGGGGAGAAGGCTACACCTTC. The encoded protein is CASTGGEGYTF.

The V call is TRBV7-9, the J call TRBJ2-7, with TRBD2 matching over 7 bases. The germline CDR1 and CDR2 sequences are SEHNR and FQNEAQ (reference sequence). The CDR3 is 13 amino acids. Trimming at V came to 8 bases and at J to 5 bases, leaving 9 bases not matched to a gene. Here the CDR3 reads CASGRLAPHEQYF. As DNA, the CDR3 is TGTGCCAGCGGACGACTAGCTCCCCACGAGCAGTACTTC.

The rearrangement joins TRBV6-5 to TRBJ2-1; 8 positions match TRBD2. This CDR3 spans 15 amino acids. Losses at the gene ends were 4 bases for V and 8 bases for J; bases not matched to a gene: 10. Germline V CDR1 and CDR2: MNHEY, SVGAGI. The CDR3 reads CASSSAGEGNDEQFF. CDR3 nucleotides: TGTGCCAGCAGTTCAGCGGGAGAGGGAAACGATGAGCAGTTCTTC.

This chain links TRBV30 with TRBJ2-7; 8 nucleotides line up with TRBD1. CDR3 size: 16 residues. Trimming removed 7 bases from V and 7 bases from J; junction bases left unmatched: 21. CDR1 and CDR2 (germline): GTSNPN, SVGIG (reference sequence). The CDR3 region is CAYLNRGTADFLEQYF. Written as DNA, the CDR3 is TGTGCCTACCTAAACAGGGGGACAGCCGACTTTTTAGAGCAGTACTTC.

The CDR3 DNA reads TGTGCCAGCTCACCCCCGGGACAGGGTCAAAACACCATATATTTT. Its translation is CASSPPGQGQNTIYF. This chain joins TRBV18 and TRBJ1-3, with TRBD1 matching over 9 bases. With 3 bases clipped from V and 6 bases from J, the junction kept 6 bases outside the gene matches. The CDR3 loop spans 15 amino acids. Germline V gene lookup returns CDR1 KGHSH and CDR2 LQKENI.

The V and J genes are TRBV27 and TRBJ2-7; 8 bases match TRBD1. The CDR3 is 16 residues long. Germline trimming cut 4 bases from V and 1 base from J; bases unmatched to any gene: 9. Germline V gives CDR1 MNHEY, CDR2 SMNVEV (reference sequence). Here the CDR3 reads CASSSTWTGSSYEQYF. The CDR3 coding sequence is TGTGCCAGCAGTTCCACTTGGACAGGGAGTTCCTACGAGCAGTACTTC.